These 16 T cell receptor beta chains originate from one sample sequenced in a study of OX40 agonist ivuxolimab in advanced cancers. Measured with immunoSEQ multiplex PCR; TCRdb has only the in-frame clones, and not every one. The data contain 55,000 to 80,000 clones, roughly 87% of them singletons. The source was CD4+ or CD8+ T cells sorted from blood, collected in a trial of the OX40 agonist ivuxolimab. The receptors were gathered from an adult with an advanced solid tumor such as melanoma, head and neck, liver or kidney cancer.

Regarding this clone: The junction differs from germline at one of its ends, possibly a read error. This same CDR3 is encoded by further DNA sequences in the sample. In nucleotides, the CDR3 is TGCAGCGTTGAAGACAGGACAGGGCACCCCTACGAGCAGTACTTT. It specifies CSVEDRTGHPYEQYF. The chain employs TRBV29-1 and TRBJ2-7; 8 bases map to TRBD1. Germline assignment: CDR1 SQVTM and CDR2 ANQGSEA. The CDR3 covers 15 residues.

This chain uses TRBV5-1 with TRBJ2-1; 9 bases fit TRBD2. The germline V gene encodes CDR1 SGHRS and CDR2 YFSETQ. Unmatched junction bases numbered 14, after V lost 3 bases and J lost 10 bases. This CDR3 has 16 amino acids. The CDR3 here is CASSSRERGALSEQFF. CDR3 in DNA: TGCGCCAGCAGCTCCCGGGAGCGGGGGGCCCTCTCCGAGCAGTTCTTC.

This clone turned up a few times. The CDR3 nucleotides are TGCGCCAGCAGCGTCGAGGGGACAGGTTCCTACGAGCAGTACTTC. Translation gives CASSVEGTGSYEQYF. This chain uses TRBV5-1 with TRBJ2-7; 8 bases map to TRBD1. The trim removed 4 bases at V and 1 base at J, leaving 7 bases unmatched. Germline V lookup: CDR1 SGHRS, CDR2 YFSETQ. CDR3 length: 15 amino acids.

This chain connects TRBV6-1 to TRBJ1-1; 10 bases agree with TRBD1. V lost 3 bases to trimming and J lost 6 bases; unmatched junction nucleotides: 7. The CDR3 is 15 residues long. Germline CDR1 is MNHNS and CDR2 is SASEGT. DNA of the CDR3: TGTGCCAGCAGTGATGCCGGGACAGGGGCCTCTGAAGCTTTCTTT. This gives the protein CASSDAGTGASEAFF.

Only a few counts were recorded for this clone. The chain recombines TRBV7-9 with TRBJ2-1; TRBD2 aligns across 7 bases. The CDR3 extends over 15 amino acids. CDR1 and CDR2 from the germline V gene are SEHNR and FQNEAQ (reference sequence). With V trimmed by 5 bases and J by 1 base, 5 bases remained unmatched. CDR3 region: CASSPPAGSYNEQFF. For the CDR3, the DNA is TGTGCCAGCAGCCCCCCAGCGGGATCCTACAATGAGCAGTTCTTC.

J is TRBJ1-5 and V is TRBV28; D gene ambiguous. In germline, CDR1 is MDHEN, CDR2 SYDVKM. The CDR3 has 17 residues. Trimming removed 3 bases from V and 2 bases from J, with 17 bases in between. In DNA, the CDR3 is TGTGCCAGCAGTTTTGGGATGGGGAGTGGAGGCAATCAGCCCCAGCATTTT. It is translated as CASSFGMGSGGNQPQHF.

V is TRBV27 and J is TRBJ2-1; possibly TRBD2 for D (6 bases). Germline-derived CDR1 and CDR2 are MNHEY and SMNVEV (reference sequence). This CDR3 region has 13 residues. Trimming took 7 bases from V and 4 from J, leaving 11 bases between them. As DNA, the CDR3 is TGTGCCAGCACCCCCGGGGGATACAATGAGCAGTTCTTC. Amino acids: CASTPGGYNEQFF.

The V gene is TRBV6-5, the J gene TRBJ1-2; 7 bases are shared with TRBD1. J gave up 4 bases and V 6 bases, and 11 bases lay outside the gene matches. This CDR3 spans 15 amino acids. The germline V gene encodes CDR1 MNHEY and CDR2 SVGAGI. CDR3 in amino acids: CASSSSTTGIYGYTF. Here the CDR3 DNA reads TGTGCCAGCAGCAGCTCCACGACAGGGATCTATGGCTACACCTTC.

The J gene is TRBJ2-7, the V gene TRBV30; 10 nucleotides line up with TRBD2. The CDR3 runs to 13 residues. Germline CDR1 reads GTSNPN; CDR2 reads SVGIG (reference sequence). Trimming cost V 4 bases and J 7 bases; bases outside gene matches: 7. CDR3 amino acids: CAWNLAGEREQYF. In DNA, the CDR3 is TGTGCCTGGAATCTAGCGGGGGAAAGAGAGCAGTACTTC.

The chain links TRBV7-9 to TRBJ1-5; 9 nucleotides agree with TRBD1. Germline V gene lookup returns CDR1 SEHNR and CDR2 FQNEAQ (reference sequence). V was pared by 1 base and J by 6 bases, with 7 bases of the junction left unmatched. CDR3 length equals 16 residues. CDR3 coding DNA: TGTGCCAGCAGCTTAGGACAGGGGGAGTTTGGTCAGCCCCAGCATTTT. It codes for CASSLGQGEFGQPQHF.

The rearrangement links TRBV27 to TRBJ2-7; D uncertain. V lost 5 bases and J 1 base, leaving 9 bases between the germline ends. The CDR3 spans 13 residues. CDR1 is MNHEY, CDR2 SMNVEV, per germline (reference sequence). CDR3 residues: CASSAGESYEQYF. CDR3 DNA sequence: TGTGCCAGCAGTGCCGGCGAGTCCTACGAGCAGTACTTC.

The rearrangement uses TRBV5-4 and TRBJ2-3, with TRBD2 matching over 11 bases. V was clipped by 3 bases and J by 3 bases; unmatched bases: 3. The CDR3 covers 15 residues. The germline gives CDR1 SGHNT, CDR2 YYREEE (reference sequence). The CDR3 loop reads CASSWGLAETDTQYF. The DNA for the CDR3 is TGTGCCAGCAGCTGGGGACTAGCGGAGACAGATACGCAGTATTTT.

This chain uses TRBV9 with TRBJ1-2, with a possible D match to TRBD1 (6 bases). This CDR3 has 14 residues. V lost 0 bases and J 7 bases, leaving 13 bases between the germline ends. CDR1 and CDR2 (germline): SGDLS, YYNGEE. The CDR3 here is CASSVETGRSGYTF. DNA of the CDR3: TGTGCCAGCAGCGTAGAGACAGGCAGGAGTGGCTACACCTTC.

Here the CDR3 reads CASTGTHGSTDTQYF. The CDR3 DNA follows: TGTGCCAGCACCGGGACCCATGGGAGCACAGATACGCAGTATTTT. This chain uses TRBV2 with TRBJ2-3; D may correspond to TRBD1 or TRBD2 (5 bases each). Trimming shortened V by 7 bases and J by 0 bases, and 14 bases separated the two germline ends. CDR3 length: 15 amino acids. Germline assignment: CDR1 SNHLY and CDR2 FYNNEI.

The V and J genes are TRBV5-1 and TRBJ2-7; 16 nucleotides agree with TRBD2. CDR3 length: 18 amino acids. Germline V CDR1 and CDR2: SGHRS, YFSETQ. With 2 bases clipped from V and 3 bases from J, the junction kept 8 bases outside the gene matches. This CDR3 is CASSLPGLAGGGYYEQYF. CDR3 nucleotide sequence: TGCGCCAGCAGCTTACCGGGACTAGCGGGAGGGGGGTACTACGAGCAGTACTTC.

This chain connects TRBV5-1 to TRBJ2-7, with 7 bases aligning to TRBD2. The CDR3 spans 14 residues. Germline CDR1 reads SGHRS; CDR2 reads YFSETQ. V dropped 0 bases and J dropped 4; count of bases not matched to a gene: 4. This CDR3 reads CASSLDSGYYEQYF. The CDR3 region has the DNA TGCGCCAGCAGCTTGGATAGCGGGTATTACGAGCAGTACTTC. The full variable domain, with the rest looked up from reference TRBV5-1 and TRBJ2-7, is KAGVTQTPRYLIKTRGQQVTLSCSPISGHRSVSWYQQTPGQGLQFLFEYFSETQRNKGNFPGRFSGRQFSNSRSEMNVSTLELGDSALYLCASSLDSGYYEQYFGPGTRLTVT.